The 5 T cell receptor beta chains given below trace back to one sample, sequenced in a study of OX40 agonist ivuxolimab in advanced cancers. TCRdb's table, derived via immunoSEQ multiplex PCR, lists solely in-frame clones and lacks some. Altogether roughly 70,000 clones are present, around nine tenths being singletons, with the ten largest covering approximately 2.1%. The sample here was CD4+ or CD8+ T cells sorted from blood, taken in a trial of the OX40 agonist ivuxolimab. Receptor source: an adult with an advanced solid tumor such as melanoma, head and neck, liver or kidney cancer.

Remarks on this clone: Additional DNA sequences in this sample encode the identical CDR3. This sequence joins TRBV7-8 and TRBJ1-2, with TRBD1 as a possible D gene (5 bases). The germline V and J ends were trimmed by 5 bases and 5 bases, with 15 bases remaining between them. The CDR3 is 14 residues long. CDR1 and CDR2 from the germline V gene are SGHVS and FQNEAQ. The chain's CDR3 is CASSREGHPYGYTF. CDR3 in DNA: TGTGCCAGCAGCCGAGAGGGGCATCCGTATGGCTACACCTTC. The entire variable domain, with the rest obtained from reference TRBV7-8 and TRBJ1-2, is as follows: GAGVSQSPRYKVAKRGQDVALRCDPISGHVSLFWYQQALGQGPEFLTYFQNEAQLDKSGLPSDRFFAERPEGSVSTLKIQRTQQEDSAVYLCASSREGHPYGYTFGSGTRLTVV.

This chain connects TRBV5-1 to TRBJ2-7, with 8 bases that match TRBD1. Trimming at V came to 2 bases and at J to 5 bases, leaving 3 bases not matched to a gene. The CDR3 contains 13 residues. Germline V gene data show CDR1 as SGHRS and CDR2 as YFSETQ. This CDR3 reads CASSLQGGDEQYF. The DNA for the CDR3 is TGCGCCAGCAGCTTACAGGGGGGTGACGAGCAGTACTTC.

V usage is TRBV10-3 and J usage is TRBJ2-5, with 11 nucleotides matching TRBD2. Per germline, CDR1 ENHRY and CDR2 SYGVKD. This CDR3 region has 17 residues. Trimming at V came to 3 bases and at J to 1 base, leaving 7 bases not matched to a gene. This CDR3 reads CAISEGLAGGSQETQYF. The CDR3 DNA is TGTGCCATCAGTGAAGGTCTAGCGGGAGGATCCCAAGAGACCCAGTACTTC.

This clone was recorded only once. The chain links TRBV7-3 to TRBJ2-3; 10 bases agree with TRBD2. With V trimmed by 5 bases and J by 5 bases, 13 bases remained unmatched. CDR1 is SGHTA, CDR2 FQGTGA, per germline. The CDR3 is 17 amino acids. The CDR3 spells CASSPTGTSASLDTQYF. CDR3 in DNA: TGTGCCAGCAGCCCAACCGGGACTAGCGCTAGTTTAGATACGCAGTATTTT.

In nucleotides, the CDR3 is TGTGCCACCAGACACCAAGAGGGAGATACGCAGTATTTT. Amino acid sequence: CATRHQEGDTQYF. This chain connects TRBV10-3 to TRBJ2-3, with D tentatively TRBD2 (5 bases). This CDR3 is 13 amino acids long. With 10 bases removed from V and 5 bases from J, the gap between germline ends came to 16 bases. Germline V gene lookup returns CDR1 ENHRY and CDR2 SYGVKD.